The 5 T cell receptor beta chains listed next were all sequenced from one sample in a study of cytomegalovirus exposure and HLA in healthy donors. The PCR used 60 Vbeta and 13 Jbeta primers. The repertoire was sequenced with immunoSEQ multiplex PCR; TCRdb's copy has only in-frame clones and lacks some. The sample shows tens of thousands of clones, approximately 78% of them seen only once. The sample consisted of PBMCs. The receptor set was obtained from a young man in good health and CMV-seronegative.

The V gene is TRBV28, the J gene TRBJ2-6, with 9 bases fitting TRBD1. The CDR3 covers 16 residues. V shed 7 bases, J shed 4 bases, and the junction held 8 bases outside the gene matches. Germline V gene data show CDR1 as MDHEN and CDR2 as SYDVKM. CDR3 DNA: TGTGCCAGCACTACAGGGGGCGCGAGCGGGGCCAACGTCCTGACTTTC. This encodes CASTTGGASGANVLTF.

J is TRBJ1-1 and V is TRBV19; tentative D call: TRBD1 (5 bases). Germline CDR1 is LNHDA and CDR2 is SQIVND (reference sequence). The CDR3 contains 15 residues. With 3 bases removed from V and 2 bases from J, the gap between germline ends came to 13 bases. The CDR3 DNA follows: TGTGCCAGTAGTATTATCAGGGATACTAACACTGAAGCTTTCTTT. Encoded protein: CASSIIRDTNTEAFF.

On this clone itself: The junction shows a germline mismatch at one end, possibly a read error. The chain recombines TRBV18 with TRBJ2-2; TRBD2 agrees at 8 bases. The CDR3 covers 15 residues. CDR1 KGHSH and CDR2 LQKENI come from the germline V gene. The DNA for the CDR3 is TGTGCCAGCTCACCACTAGCGGGGAACTCCGGGGAGCTGTTTTTT. The encoded protein is CASSPLAGNSGELFF.

Comments on this clone: A read error may account for a junction end that differs from germline. The chain recombines TRBV19 with TRBJ2-6, with D unclear. Per the germline V gene, CDR1 is LNHDA and CDR2 is SQIVND (reference sequence). The CDR3 length is 17 residues. In DNA, the CDR3 is TGTGACAGTAGTATAGGCTATAGACAAACTGGGGCCAACGTCCTGACTTTC. As protein: CDSSIGYRQTGANVLTF.

The chain couples TRBV5-1 to TRBJ2-5; TRBD1 aligns across 7 bases. Germline assignment: CDR1 SGHRS and CDR2 YFSETQ. CDR3 length equals 15 residues. The V gene end was trimmed by 0 bases and the J gene end by 5 bases; junction bases not matched to a gene: 7. The CDR3 loop reads CASSLEGAFRETQYF. CDR3 DNA sequence: TGCGCCAGCAGCTTGGAGGGGGCGTTCAGGGAGACCCAGTACTTC.